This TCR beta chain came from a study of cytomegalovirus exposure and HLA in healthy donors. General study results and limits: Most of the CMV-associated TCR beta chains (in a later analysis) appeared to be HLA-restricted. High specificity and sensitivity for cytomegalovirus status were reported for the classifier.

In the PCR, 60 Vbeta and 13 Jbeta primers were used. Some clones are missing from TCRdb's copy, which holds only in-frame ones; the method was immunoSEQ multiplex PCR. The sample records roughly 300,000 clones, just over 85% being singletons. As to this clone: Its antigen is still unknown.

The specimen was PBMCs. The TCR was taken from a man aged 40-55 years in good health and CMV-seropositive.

CDR3 residues: CASSLGSQETQYF. In DNA form, the CDR3 reads TGTGCCAGCAGTTTAGGTAGTCAAGAGACCCAGTACTTC. The chain links TRBV27 to TRBJ2-5, with D unresolved. V was cut by 2 bases and J by 2 bases, with 6 bases left in between. Germline CDR1 reads MNHEY; CDR2 reads SMNVEV (reference sequence). The CDR3 spans 13 residues.